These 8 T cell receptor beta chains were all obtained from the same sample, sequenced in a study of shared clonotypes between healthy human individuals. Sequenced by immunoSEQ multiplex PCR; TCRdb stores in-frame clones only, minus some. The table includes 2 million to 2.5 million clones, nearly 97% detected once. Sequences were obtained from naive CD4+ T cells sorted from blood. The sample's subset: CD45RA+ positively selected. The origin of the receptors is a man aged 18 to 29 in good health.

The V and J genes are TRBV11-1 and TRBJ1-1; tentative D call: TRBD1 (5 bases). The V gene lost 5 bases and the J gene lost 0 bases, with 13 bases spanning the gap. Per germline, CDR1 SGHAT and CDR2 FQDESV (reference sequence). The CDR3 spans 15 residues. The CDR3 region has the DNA TGTGCCAGCAGCCCACAGTGGGGGGTGAACACTGAAGCTTTCTTT. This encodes CASSPQWGVNTEAFF.

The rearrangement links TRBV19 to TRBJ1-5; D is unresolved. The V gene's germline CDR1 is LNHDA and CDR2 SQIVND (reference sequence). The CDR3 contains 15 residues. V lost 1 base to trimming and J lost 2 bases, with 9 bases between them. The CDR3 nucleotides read TGTGCCAGTAGTATAGGCCCGTTCGGCAATCAGCCCCAGCATTTT. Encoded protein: CASSIGPFGNQPQHF.

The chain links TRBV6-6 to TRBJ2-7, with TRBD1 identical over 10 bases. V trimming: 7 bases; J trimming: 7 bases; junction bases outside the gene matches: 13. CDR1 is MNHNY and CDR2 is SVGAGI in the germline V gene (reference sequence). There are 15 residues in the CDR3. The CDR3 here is CASNNRDRGWVEQYF. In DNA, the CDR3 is TGTGCCAGCAACAACCGGGACAGGGGTTGGGTGGAGCAGTACTTC.

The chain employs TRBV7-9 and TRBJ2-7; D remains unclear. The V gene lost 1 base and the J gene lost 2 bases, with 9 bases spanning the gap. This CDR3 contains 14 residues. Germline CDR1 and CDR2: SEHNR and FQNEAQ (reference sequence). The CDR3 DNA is TGTGCCAGCAGCTTAGGTTCACTTGCCTACGAGCAGTACTTC. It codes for CASSLGSLAYEQYF.

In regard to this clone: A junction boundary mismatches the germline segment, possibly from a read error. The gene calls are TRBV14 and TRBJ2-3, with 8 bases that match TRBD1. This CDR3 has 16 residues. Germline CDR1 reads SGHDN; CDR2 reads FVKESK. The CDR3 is CAGSRETGQAWDTQYF. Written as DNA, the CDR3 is TGTGCCGGCAGCCGCGAGACGGGACAGGCGTGGGATACGCAGTATTTT. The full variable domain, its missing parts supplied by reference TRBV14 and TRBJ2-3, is EAGVTQFPSHSVIEKGQTVTLRCDPISGHDNLYWYRRVMGKEIKFLLHFVKESKQDESGMPNNRFLAERTGGTYSTLKVQPAELEDSGVYFCAGSRETGQAWDTQYFGPGTRLTVL.

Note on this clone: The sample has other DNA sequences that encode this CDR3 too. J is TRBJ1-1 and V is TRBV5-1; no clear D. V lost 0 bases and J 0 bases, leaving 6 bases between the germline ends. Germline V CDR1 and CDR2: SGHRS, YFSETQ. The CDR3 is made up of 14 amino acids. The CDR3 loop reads CASSLGVLNTEAFF. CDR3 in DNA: TGCGCCAGCAGCTTGGGCGTATTGAACACTGAAGCTTTCTTT.

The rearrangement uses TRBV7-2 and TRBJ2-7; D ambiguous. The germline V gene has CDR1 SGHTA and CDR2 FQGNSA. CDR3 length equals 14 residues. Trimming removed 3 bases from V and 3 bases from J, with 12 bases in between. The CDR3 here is CASSFARTGYEQYF. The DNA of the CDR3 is TGTGCCAGCAGCTTCGCTCGGACGGGCTACGAGCAGTACTTC.

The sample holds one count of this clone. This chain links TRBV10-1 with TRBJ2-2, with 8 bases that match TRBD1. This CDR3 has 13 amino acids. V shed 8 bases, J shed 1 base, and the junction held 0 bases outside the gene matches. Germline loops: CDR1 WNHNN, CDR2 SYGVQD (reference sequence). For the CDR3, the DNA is TGCGCCAGCGGGACAGGGAACACCGGGGAGCTGTTTTTT. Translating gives CASGTGNTGELFF.